The 20 T cell receptor beta chains reported below all come from one sample, sequenced in a study of blood T cell repertoires in COVID-19. The assay was immunoSEQ multiplex PCR, and TCRdb's table has in-frame clones only and misses some. This repertoire shows about 98,000 clones, 87% found once; its top ten account for 4% to 5.5%. Input material: peripheral blood. All receptors come from a man in his 70s with acute or convalescent COVID-19.

The chain carries TRBV12-3 or TRBV12-4 and TRBJ1-2; 7 bases fit TRBD1. This CDR3 has 12 amino acids. After removal of 5 bases from V and 8 bases from J, the junction contained 5 bases not matched to a gene. CDR3 DNA: TGTGCCAGCAGTCGACAGGGCAGGGGCTACACCTTC. Translating gives CASSRQGRGYTF.

The J gene is TRBJ1-2, the V gene TRBV9, with 7 bases fitting TRBD1. Germline lookup yields CDR1 SGDLS and CDR2 YYNGEE. There are 18 residues in the CDR3. V dropped 1 base and J dropped 1; count of bases not matched to a gene: 13. CDR3 nucleotides: TGTGCCAGCAGCGTAACAAAGGAGGGGACAGATTATAACTATGGCTACACCTTC. This sequence encodes CASSVTKEGTDYNYGYTF.

The chain uses TRBV19 and TRBJ2-1; D ambiguous. Germline-derived CDR1 and CDR2 are LNHDA and SQIVND (reference sequence). Trimming pared 3 bases from V and 0 bases from J, leaving 6 bases between. There are 14 residues in the CDR3. CDR3 nucleotides: TGTGCCAGTAGTATCACGGGCTCCTACAATGAGCAGTTCTTC. Encoded protein: CASSITGSYNEQFF.

This chain joins TRBV25-1 and TRBJ1-3; TRBD1 is a possible D gene (6 bases). The germline CDR1 and CDR2 sequences are MGHDK and SYGVNS. The CDR3 length is 15 residues. The V gene lost 7 bases and the J gene lost 0 bases, with 13 bases spanning the gap. CDR3 sequence reads: CASTSTGPSGNTIYF. CDR3 coding DNA: TGTGCCAGCACTTCGACAGGCCCCTCTGGAAACACCATATATTTT.

V is TRBV9 and J is TRBJ1-2, with no clear D. The CDR3 consists of 12 residues. V was pared by 5 bases and J by 3 bases, with 8 bases between. Per the germline V gene, CDR1 is SGDLS and CDR2 is YYNGEE. The CDR3 region has the DNA TGTGCCAGCAGGAGCGAGTACTATGGCTACACCTTC. This codes for CASRSEYYGYTF.

A few counts support this clone. The chain couples TRBV4-1 to TRBJ2-5; the match to TRBD2 covers 7 bases. V was pared by 0 bases and J by 4 bases, with 8 bases of the junction left unmatched. Germline V gene lookup returns CDR1 MGHRA and CDR2 YSYEKL. There are 16 residues in the CDR3. The CDR3 region is CASSQDSRSGAETQYF. The CDR3 DNA reads TGCGCCAGCAGCCAAGATAGTAGGAGCGGGGCAGAGACCCAGTACTTC.

The chain is built from TRBV6-1 and TRBJ1-4, with 9 bases matching TRBD1. This CDR3 comprises 13 residues. The V gene's germline CDR1 is MNHNS and CDR2 SASEGT. Unmatched junction bases numbered 3, after V lost 8 bases and J lost 5 bases. The CDR3 bases are TGTGCCAGCCTAGACAGGGGGAATGAAAAACTGTTTTTT. It translates to CASLDRGNEKLFF.

The chain employs TRBV2 and TRBJ2-2; 11 bases map to TRBD1. Germline V gives CDR1 SNHLY, CDR2 FYNNEI. The V gene end was trimmed by 6 bases and the J gene end by 4 bases; junction bases not matched to a gene: 1. This CDR3 spans 14 amino acids. CDR3 residues: CASRDRGPTGELFF. In DNA, the CDR3 is TGTGCCAGCAGGGACAGGGGGCCCACCGGGGAGCTGTTTTTT.

The rearrangement links TRBV27 to TRBJ2-2; 7 nucleotides align to TRBD2. CDR1 MNHEY and CDR2 SMNVEV come from the germline V gene (reference sequence). Losses at the gene ends were 2 bases for V and 6 bases for J; bases not matched to a gene: 12. The CDR3 consists of 17 residues. CDR3 loop: CASSLRPKGGIPGELFF. CDR3 in DNA: TGTGCCAGCAGTTTACGGCCGAAGGGAGGGATCCCCGGGGAGCTGTTTTTT.

This clone was found once. The chain carries TRBV12-3 or TRBV12-4 and TRBJ2-2, with D possibly matching TRBD1 (6 bases). V dropped 2 bases and J dropped 6 bases, with 7 bases sitting between them. The CDR3 runs 13 residues. CDR3 amino acids: CASSLKGAGELFF. The CDR3 nucleotides read TGTGCCAGCAGTTTAAAGGGGGCCGGGGAGCTGTTTTTT.

This rearrangement joins TRBV20-1 to TRBJ1-2; D unclear. The CDR3 is 14 residues long. Trimming cost V 3 bases and J 3 bases, with 14 bases left between them. In germline, CDR1 is DFQATT, CDR2 SNEGSKA (reference sequence). CDR3 sequence reads: CSASEGQDYYGYTF. CDR3 in DNA: TGCAGTGCTAGTGAGGGCCAGGACTACTATGGCTACACCTTC.

J is TRBJ1-4 and V is TRBV9; TRBD1 aligns across 7 bases. The germline gives CDR1 SGDLS, CDR2 YYNGEE. The CDR3 runs 15 residues. The V and J ends lost 3 bases and 2 bases, in that order; junction bases with no gene match: 4. CDR3 loop: CASSARQGTNEKLFF. The CDR3 DNA follows: TGTGCCAGCAGCGCCCGACAGGGCACTAATGAAAAACTGTTTTTT.

The V and J genes are TRBV27 and TRBJ1-2; TRBD1 matches 8 bases. CDR3 length equals 15 residues. Germline values: CDR1 MNHEY, CDR2 SMNVEV (reference sequence). After removal of 6 bases from V and 2 bases from J, the junction contained 8 bases not matched to a gene. This CDR3 reads CASRPTTGANYGYTF. DNA of the CDR3: TGTGCCAGCAGACCAACGACAGGGGCAAACTATGGCTACACCTTC.

The chain uses TRBV19 and TRBJ1-5; a possible D gene is TRBD1 (5 bases). There are 14 residues in the CDR3. CDR1 and CDR2 (germline): LNHDA, SQIVND (reference sequence). Trimming shortened V by 2 bases and J by 5 bases, and 10 bases separated the two germline ends. CDR3 in DNA: TGTGCCAGTAGTATACAGGACAACTATCAGCCCCAGCATTTT. Its translation: CASSIQDNYQPQHF.

The chain employs TRBV5-1 and TRBJ2-1; tentatively, D is TRBD2 (6 bases). Germline V gene data show CDR1 as SGHRS and CDR2 as YFSETQ. This CDR3 region has 15 residues. Deletions cut 1 base from V and 5 bases from J, with 13 bases between. CDR3 coding DNA: TGCGCCAGCAGCTTGACAGGAGGACTAAACAATGAGCAGTTCTTC. Residues: CASSLTGGLNNEQFF. The complete variable domain, with remaining parts taken from reference TRBV5-1 and TRBJ2-1, reads KAGVTQTPRYLIKTRGQQVTLSCSPISGHRSVSWYQQTPGQGLQFLFEYFSETQRNKGNFPGRFSGRQFSNSRSEMNVSTLELGDSALYLCASSLTGGLNNEQFFGPGTRLTVL.

The chain recombines TRBV27 with TRBJ1-1; D remains unclear. The CDR3 loop spans 14 amino acids. Per germline, CDR1 MNHEY and CDR2 SMNVEV (reference sequence). V shed 6 bases and J shed 1 base, with 12 bases lying between them. In DNA, the CDR3 is TGTGCCAGCAGCCTCGCCCCCAGGAACACTGAAGCTTTCTTT. It is translated as CASSLAPRNTEAFF.

The rearrangement links TRBV14 to TRBJ1-3; TRBD1 matches 8 bases. This CDR3 region has 16 residues. Germline-derived CDR1 and CDR2 are SGHDN and FVKESK. J gave up 0 bases and V 1 base, and 2 bases lay outside the gene matches. The CDR3 protein is CASSQGDRSSGNTIYF. In DNA, the CDR3 is TGTGCCAGCAGCCAAGGGGACAGGAGCTCTGGAAACACCATATATTTT.

V is TRBV5-4 and J is TRBJ1-1; D unclear. CDR3 length: 13 residues. From germline, CDR1 is SGHNT and CDR2 YYREEE (reference sequence). V shed 0 bases and J shed 5 bases, with 8 bases lying between them. The chain's CDR3 is CASSLAPGTEAFF. CDR3 DNA sequence: TGTGCCAGCAGCTTGGCGCCGGGGACTGAAGCTTTCTTT.

In this sample, this clone turned up once. The rearrangement links TRBV12-3 or TRBV12-4 to TRBJ1-6; D gene uncertain. The CDR3 is 13 residues long. V lost 5 bases and J lost 12, with 14 bases in between. In nucleotides, the CDR3 is TGTGCCAGCAGTGAGCGGGTCTCACAACCCCTCCACTTT. Translating it yields CASSERVSQPLHF.

The rearrangement links TRBV9 to TRBJ2-1, with TRBD2 matching 9 bases. Germline trimming cut 0 bases from V and 8 bases from J; bases unmatched to any gene: 9. The CDR3 contains 16 residues. Germline V gene lookup returns CDR1 SGDLS and CDR2 YYNGEE. DNA for the CDR3: TGTGCCAGCAGCGTAGAGCCAGCGGGGGGCCGGGATGAGCAGTTCTTC. Translation gives CASSVEPAGGRDEQFF.